This T cell receptor (beta chain) was sequenced in a study of CD8+CD57+ T cells in acquired aplastic anemia. About the research overall: An average of roughly 3 ug of DNA was obtained from sorted CD4+ and CD8+ cells.

This clonotype was counted at least ten times. CDR3 and TCR beta VDJ profiling relied on genomic DNA as the template. TCRdb re-derived calls from the reads in MiXCR, one entry per CDR3 protein. The repertoire consists of about 160,000 distinct CDR3 sequences, with about 48% occurring once and the leading ten covering roughly 30%. The sequenced patients had an expansion of CD8+CD57+ cells seen by flow cytometry. Germline CDR1 ENHRY, CDR2 SYGVKD. Trimming cost V 0 bases and J 2 bases, with 5 bases left between them. The CDR3 consists of 14 residues. The chain combines TRBV10-3 with TRBJ1-5; no reliable D call. The origin of this receptor is a human donor with aplastic anemia. The sample comprised sorted CD4+, CD8+, or CD8+CD57+ T cells (not recorded which) from PBMCs. The DNA of the CDR3 is TGTGCCATCAGTGAGTCCGTGGGCAATCAGCCCCAGCATTTT. It specifies CAISESVGNQPQHF.